This T cell receptor beta chain was captured by sequencing in a study of neurological immune-mediated disorders. General study results and limits: Expanded clones shared no CDR3 amino acid sequences across subjects, suggesting private repertoires in all groups.

Unsorted libraries were prepared from 2 million PBMCs held at -80 C. 5'RACE generated cDNA with 10-nucleotide random UMIs. TCRdb itself ran the 5' RACE reads through MiXCR, one entry per CDR3 protein. The table shows roughly 60,000 distinct CDR3 sequences, with over 9.5% occurring only once. In this sample, this clonotype turned up many times. As yet, its antigen is unknown. CDR1 and CDR2 from the germline V gene are SGHRS and YFSETQ. The CDR3 consists of 15 residues. V was pared by 1 base and J by 6 bases, with 13 bases between. The TCR was taken from a man between 60 and 70 years old in good health. This chain connects TRBV5-1 to TRBJ2-2, with D maybe TRBD2 (6 bases). Sequencing used PBMCs. The CDR3 sequence is CASSLSPGVAGELFF. CDR3 in DNA: TGCGCCAGCAGCTTGAGCCCGGGGGTGGCCGGGGAGCTGTTTTTT.